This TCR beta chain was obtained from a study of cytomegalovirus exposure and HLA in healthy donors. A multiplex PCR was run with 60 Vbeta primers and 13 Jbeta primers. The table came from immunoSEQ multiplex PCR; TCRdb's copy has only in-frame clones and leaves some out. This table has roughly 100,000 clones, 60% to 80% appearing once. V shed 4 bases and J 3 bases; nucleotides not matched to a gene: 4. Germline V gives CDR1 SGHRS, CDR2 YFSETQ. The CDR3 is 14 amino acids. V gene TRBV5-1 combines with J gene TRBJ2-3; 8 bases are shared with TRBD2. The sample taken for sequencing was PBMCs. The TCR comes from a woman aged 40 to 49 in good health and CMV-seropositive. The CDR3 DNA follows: TGCGCCAGCAGCCCCCAGCGGGGGACAGATACGCAGTATTTT. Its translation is CASSPQRGTDTQYF.